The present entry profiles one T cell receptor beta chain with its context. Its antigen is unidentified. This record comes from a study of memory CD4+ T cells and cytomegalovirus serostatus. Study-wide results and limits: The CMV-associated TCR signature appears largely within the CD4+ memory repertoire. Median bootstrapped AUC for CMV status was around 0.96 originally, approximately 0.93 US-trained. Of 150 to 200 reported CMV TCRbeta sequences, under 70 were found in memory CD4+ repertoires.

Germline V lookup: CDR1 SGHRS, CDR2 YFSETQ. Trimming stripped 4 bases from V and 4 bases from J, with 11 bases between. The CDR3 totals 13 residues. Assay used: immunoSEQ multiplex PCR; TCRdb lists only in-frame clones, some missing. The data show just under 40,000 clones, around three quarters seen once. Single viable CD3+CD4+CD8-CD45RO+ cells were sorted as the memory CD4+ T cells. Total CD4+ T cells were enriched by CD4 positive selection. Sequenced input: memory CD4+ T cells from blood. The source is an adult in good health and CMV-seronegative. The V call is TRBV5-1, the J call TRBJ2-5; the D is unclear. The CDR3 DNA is TGCGCCAGCAGCCCAATTAACGGAGAGACCCAGTACTTC. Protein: CASSPINGETQYF.